This TCR beta chain appears in the sequencing data of a study of blood T cell repertoires in COVID-19. Study context: Sites in the United States, Italy and Spain provided acute and convalescent COVID-19 samples. Sample material is recorded as cDNA or gDNA derived from T cells, B-cell-depleted T cells, or PBMCs.

How the authors handled the data: Researchers report that nucleated cell counts were estimated from reference gene primer amplification. Measured with immunoSEQ multiplex PCR; TCRdb has only the in-frame clones, and not every one. For V, J and clone size, that table is used; D and trimming come from the DNA. The sample contains 140,000 to 150,000 clones, 76% of which appear only once. Trimming took 5 bases from V and 3 from J; bases not matched to a gene: 4. Germline V CDR1 and CDR2: SGHTA, FQGNSA. This CDR3 contains 15 residues. The sequence was obtained from a man aged 60 to 75 with acute or convalescent COVID-19. The material sequenced was peripheral blood. The chain recombines TRBV7-2 with TRBJ1-5, with 10 bases fitting TRBD1. CDR3 bases: TGTGCCAGCAGCAGACAGGGGGCGAACAATCAGCCCCAGCATTTT. As protein: CASSRQGANNQPQHF.